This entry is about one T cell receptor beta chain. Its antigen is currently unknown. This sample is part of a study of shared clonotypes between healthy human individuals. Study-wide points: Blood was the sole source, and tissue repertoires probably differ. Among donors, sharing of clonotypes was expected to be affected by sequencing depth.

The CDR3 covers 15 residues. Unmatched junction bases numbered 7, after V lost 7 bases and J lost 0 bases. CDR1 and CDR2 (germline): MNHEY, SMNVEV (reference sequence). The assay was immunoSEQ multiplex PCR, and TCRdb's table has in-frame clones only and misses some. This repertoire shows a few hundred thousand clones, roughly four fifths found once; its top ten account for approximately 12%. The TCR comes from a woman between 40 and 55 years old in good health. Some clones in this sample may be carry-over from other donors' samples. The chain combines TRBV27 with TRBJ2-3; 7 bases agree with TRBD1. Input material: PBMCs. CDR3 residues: CASKQGPRSTDTQYF. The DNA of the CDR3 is TGTGCCAGCAAACAGGGGCCTCGGAGCACAGATACGCAGTATTTT.